This TCR beta chain emerged from a study of cytomegalovirus exposure and HLA in healthy donors. Findings and caveats of the study: It was approximately 170 TCR beta chains that were listed as cytomegalovirus-associated. Presence/absence analyses took donor sequencing depth as roughly uniform.

In germline, CDR1 is SGHAT, CDR2 FQNNGV. V dropped 2 bases and J dropped 5; count of bases not matched to a gene: 6. The CDR3 is made up of 16 amino acids. Note on this clone: Its cognate antigen is unknown.

It was with 60 Vbeta and 13 Jbeta primers that the PCR ran. As processed by the authors: There were about 80 million unique TCR beta chains by a later count, and about 12 million of them were shared. Profiling relied on immunoSEQ multiplex PCR, and the TCRdb table lists in-frame clones only, not all of them. V, J and clone size are those of that table, while D and trimming were read from the DNA. The sample contains around 200,000 clones, around four fifths of which appear only once. The sample taken for sequencing was PBMCs. J is TRBJ2-2 and V is TRBV11-2; TRBD1 agrees at 9 bases. This receptor was obtained from a woman aged 60-75 years in good health and CMV-seropositive. In DNA, the CDR3 is TGTGCCAGCAGCTTAACCGGGACAGGGATTACCGGGGAGCTGTTTTTT. As protein: CASSLTGTGITGELFF.